This T cell receptor beta chain derives from a study of CD8 T cells in Susac syndrome. Findings of the study overall: As acknowledged by the study, its TCR sequencing and HLA analysis included a relatively small number of individuals.

RNA was extracted with the RNeasy kit, and a quantity of roughly 0.5 to 1 ug was reverse transcribed using random hexamers. The amplification used immunoSEQ multiplex PCR on TCR beta CDR3; it spanned 54 Vbeta and 13 Jbeta. TCRdb called the immunoSEQ multiplex PCR reads again in MiXCR, with one record for every CDR3 protein. The sample consists of some 300,000 distinct CDR3 sequences, around 89% of them appearing once. Trimming shortened V by 5 bases and J by 6 bases, and 18 bases separated the two germline ends. The CDR3 sequence is 15 residues long. Germline V lookup: CDR1 SEHNR, CDR2 FQNEAQ (reference sequence). From blood CD8+ and CD4+ T cells, TCR beta sequences were generated. The study used treatment-naive patients who had stable or active relapsing-remitting disease as multiple sclerosis controls. About this clonotype: Its antigen is unknown.

Sequencing used CD8+ T cells from PBMCs. V gene TRBV7-9 combines with J gene TRBJ2-3, with a weak D call TRBD2 (7 bases). The receptor was derived from a human donor with multiple sclerosis. For the CDR3, the DNA is TGTGCCAGCAGCCCCCTAGGGGGGGCCTCGGATACGCAGTATTTT. It encodes CASSPLGGASDTQYF.